The clone carrying this T cell receptor beta chain was counted between two and nine times. The antigen is undetermined. The source of the sample is a study of T cell repertoires in cytomegalovirus infection. About the study: Matching HLA type and CMV infection were both indicated by public TCR beta signatures. Overall study findings and caveats: HLA-C-restricted TCR beta clonotypes specific for CMV led the ex vivo response.

TCRdb redid the calling of the reads with MiXCR, one entry per CDR3 protein. This sample carries hundreds of thousands of distinct CDR3 sequences, about two fifths of them seen once, and the ten largest clones take around two fifths. Trimming removed 2 bases from V and 5 bases from J, with 12 bases in between. CDR3 size: 14 residues. CDR1 is MNHEY and CDR2 is SVGAGI in the germline V gene. The chain recombines TRBV6-5 with TRBJ2-5, with D possibly TRBD2 on 5 matching bases. The sequencing used cultured PBMCs, collected from culture after CMV antigen stimulation. This TCR was recovered from a human donor in good health (CMV status not recorded). Some clones in this sample may be carry-over from other donors' samples. Here the CDR3 reads CASSYGRTLETQYF. The CDR3 nucleotides are TGTGCCAGCAGTTACGGCCGGACTCTGGAGACCCAGTACTTC.